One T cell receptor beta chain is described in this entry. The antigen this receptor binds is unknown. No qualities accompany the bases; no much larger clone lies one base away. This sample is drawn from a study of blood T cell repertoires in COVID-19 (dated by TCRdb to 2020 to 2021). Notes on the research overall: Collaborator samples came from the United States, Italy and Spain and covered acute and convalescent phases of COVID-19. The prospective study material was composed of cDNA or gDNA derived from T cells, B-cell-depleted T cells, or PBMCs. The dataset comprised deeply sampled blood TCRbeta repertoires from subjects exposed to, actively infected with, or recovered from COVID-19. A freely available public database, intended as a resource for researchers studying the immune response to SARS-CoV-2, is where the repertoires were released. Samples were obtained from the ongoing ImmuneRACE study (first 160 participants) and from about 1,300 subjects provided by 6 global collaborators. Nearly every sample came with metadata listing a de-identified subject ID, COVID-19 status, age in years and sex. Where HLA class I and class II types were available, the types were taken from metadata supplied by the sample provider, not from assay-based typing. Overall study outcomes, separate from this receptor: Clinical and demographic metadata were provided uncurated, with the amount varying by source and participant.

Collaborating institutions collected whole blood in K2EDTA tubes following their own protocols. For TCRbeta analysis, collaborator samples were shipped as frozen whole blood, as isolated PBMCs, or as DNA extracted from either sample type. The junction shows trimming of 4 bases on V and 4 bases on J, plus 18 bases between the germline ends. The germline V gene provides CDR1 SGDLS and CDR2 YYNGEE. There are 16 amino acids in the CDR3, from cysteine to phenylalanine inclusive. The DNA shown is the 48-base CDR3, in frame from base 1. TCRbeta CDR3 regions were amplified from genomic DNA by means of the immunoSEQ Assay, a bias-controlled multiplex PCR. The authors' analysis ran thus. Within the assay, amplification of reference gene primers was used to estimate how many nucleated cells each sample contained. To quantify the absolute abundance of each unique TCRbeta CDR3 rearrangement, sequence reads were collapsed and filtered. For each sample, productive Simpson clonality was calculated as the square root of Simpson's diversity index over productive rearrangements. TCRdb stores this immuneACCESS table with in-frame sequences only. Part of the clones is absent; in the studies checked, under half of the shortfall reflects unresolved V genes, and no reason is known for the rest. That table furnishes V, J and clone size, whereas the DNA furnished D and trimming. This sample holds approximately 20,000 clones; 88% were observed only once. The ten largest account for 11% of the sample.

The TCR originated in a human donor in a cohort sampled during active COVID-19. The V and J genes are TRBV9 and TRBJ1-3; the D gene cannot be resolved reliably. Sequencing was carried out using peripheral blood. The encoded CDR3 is CASSPSLVSGGNTIYF. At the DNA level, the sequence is TGTGCCAGCAGCCCAAGCCTCGTGTCGGGAGGAAACACCATATATTTT.